The clone carrying this T cell receptor beta chain has ten or more counts. Its antigen is still unknown. Germline loops: CDR1 ENHRY, CDR2 SYGVKD. The CDR3 spans 14 residues. The ends were cut back, 0 bases at V and 4 bases at J, with 10 bases in the middle. The source of the sample is a study of human T cells and chemical hapten exposure. Broader study findings: Sensitization with DPC brought no change to TCRs above 1 in 1000 in frequency.

Unfractionated whole blood yielded total RNA. Unique molecular identifiers were affixed to discrete cDNA molecules within the library. TCRdb fed the 5' RACE reads into MiXCR, producing one record per CDR3 protein. Among about 140,000 distinct CDR3 sequences, roughly 4% were seen once, and the ten largest hold over 1.1%. This clonotype was sampled from a female donor in good health. This chain uses TRBV10-3 with TRBJ2-7; a possible D gene is TRBD2 (6 bases). In DNA form, the CDR3 reads TGTGCCATCAGTGAGTCGATCGGGGGTTACGAGCAGTACTTC. This gives the protein CAISESIGGYEQYF.